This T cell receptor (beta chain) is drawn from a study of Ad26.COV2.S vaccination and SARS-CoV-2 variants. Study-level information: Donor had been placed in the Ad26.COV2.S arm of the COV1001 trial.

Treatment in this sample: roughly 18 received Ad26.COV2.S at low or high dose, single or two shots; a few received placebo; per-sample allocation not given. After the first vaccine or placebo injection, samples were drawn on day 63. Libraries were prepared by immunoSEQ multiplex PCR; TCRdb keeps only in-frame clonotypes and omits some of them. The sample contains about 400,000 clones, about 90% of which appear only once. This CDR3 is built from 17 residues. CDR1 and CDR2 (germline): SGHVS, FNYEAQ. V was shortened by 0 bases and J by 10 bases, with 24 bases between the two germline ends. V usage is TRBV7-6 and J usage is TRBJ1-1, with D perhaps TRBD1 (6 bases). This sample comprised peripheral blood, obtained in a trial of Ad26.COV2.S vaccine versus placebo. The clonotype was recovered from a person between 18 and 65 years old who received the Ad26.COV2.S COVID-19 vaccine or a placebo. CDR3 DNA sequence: TGTGCCAGCAGCTTAGCCGGGCGGGGGACATATTCCTTGAGAGCTTTCTTT. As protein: CASSLAGRGTYSLRAFF.